This T cell receptor (beta chain) was captured by sequencing in a study of blood T cell repertoires in COVID-19. After removal of 2 bases from V and 0 bases from J, the junction contained 6 bases not matched to a gene. Germline assignment: CDR1 LGHDT and CDR2 YNNKEL (reference sequence). There are 18 residues in the CDR3. Clones were read by immunoSEQ multiplex PCR, and TCRdb kept only the in-frame ones, dropping some. Among 100,000 to 150,000 clones listed, approximately 90% were seen once. The receptor's source is a man aged 55 to 70 with COVID-19, enrolled during active disease. Input material: peripheral blood. The chain has TRBV3-1 (or the pseudogene TRBV3-2) and TRBJ1-6; the match to TRBD1 covers 8 bases. CDR3 DNA: TGTGCCAGCAGCCAAAACGACAGGGGAAGCTCCTATAATTCACCCCTCCACTTT. Translation: CASSQNDRGSSYNSPLHF.